The 32 T cell receptor beta chains below all came from one sample that was sequenced in a study of technical replicates of blood from several donors. The method was immunoSEQ multiplex PCR; TCRdb's version includes in-frame clones alone and lacks a portion of them. Found here are roughly 80,000 clones, roughly 93% of them singletons; the top ten hold 0.41%. What was sequenced was T cells isolated from PBMCs. All receptors come from a human donor in good health.

The chain combines TRBV5-1 with TRBJ2-7; no firm D call. This CDR3 is built from 14 residues. V lost 1 base, J lost 4 bases, and 12 bases lay in between. Germline lookup yields CDR1 SGHRS and CDR2 YFSETQ. CDR3 sequence: CASSLQTSSYEQYF. The CDR3 nucleotides read TGCGCCAGCAGCTTGCAAACGTCGAGTTACGAGCAGTACTTC. Full variable domain (rest looked up from reference TRBV5-1 and TRBJ2-7): KAGVTQTPRYLIKTRGQQVTLSCSPISGHRSVSWYQQTPGQGLQFLFEYFSETQRNKGNFPGRFSGRQFSNSRSEMNVSTLELGDSALYLCASSLQTSSYEQYFGPGTRLTVT.

V usage is TRBV29-1 and J usage is TRBJ1-1; a possible D gene is TRBD1 (6 bases). Germline V CDR1 and CDR2: SQVTM, ANQGSEA. The CDR3 length is 14 residues. V was clipped by 5 bases and J by 1 base, with 14 bases between them. CDR3 coding DNA: TGCAGCGTTTATTGGGGGCACACGAACACTGAAGCTTTCTTT. It is translated as CSVYWGHTNTEAFF.

The chain recombines TRBV19 with TRBJ2-7; perhaps TRBD1 as D (5 bases). The CDR3 spans 13 residues. V was cut by 3 bases and J by 0 bases, with 6 bases left in between. CDR1 is LNHDA, CDR2 SQIVND, per germline (reference sequence). CDR3 nucleotide sequence: TGTGCCAGTAGTATGCAGGGCTCCTACGAGCAGTACTTC. Translated: CASSMQGSYEQYF.

This chain connects TRBV10-3 to TRBJ1-2, with a weak D call TRBD1 (5 bases). CDR1 and CDR2 (germline): ENHRY, SYGVKD. The CDR3 contains 14 residues. Between the trimmed V and J ends, which lost 5 bases and 8 bases, there was a span of 18 bases. The CDR3: CAISPHGGEGGYTF. CDR3 bases: TGTGCCATCAGTCCACACGGAGGGGAGGGAGGCTACACCTTC.

V usage is TRBV2 and J usage is TRBJ2-7; possible D gene TRBD1, 5 bases. The CDR3 is 13 residues long. V lost 3 bases to trimming and J lost 3 bases, with 9 bases between them. Germline V lookup: CDR1 SNHLY, CDR2 FYNNEI. CDR3 protein: CASSDRVFYEQYF. The CDR3 DNA follows: TGTGCCAGCAGTGACAGGGTGTTCTACGAGCAGTACTTC.

The CDR3 reads CASSYEVTYEQYF. The CDR3 DNA follows: TGTGCCAGCAGTTACGAGGTAACCTACGAGCAGTACTTC. V usage is TRBV6-6 and J usage is TRBJ2-7; no clear D. From germline, CDR1 is MNHNY and CDR2 SVGAGI (reference sequence). The CDR3 length is 13 residues. The germline V and J ends were trimmed by 2 bases and 2 bases, with 7 bases remaining between them.

This chain joins TRBV5-4 and TRBJ2-2; D perhaps matches TRBD2 (5 bases). This CDR3 spans 13 amino acids. The V gene's germline CDR1 is SGHNT and CDR2 YYREEE (reference sequence). Trimming left V 4 bases short and J 8 bases short, with 12 bases between. The CDR3 region is CASSPWTAGELFF. The CDR3 nucleotides are TGTGCCAGCAGCCCTTGGACTGCTGGGGAGCTGTTTTTT.

The chain carries TRBV5-4 and TRBJ2-7, with unresolved D. Per germline, CDR1 SGHNT and CDR2 YYREEE (reference sequence). The CDR3 totals 14 residues. V dropped 5 bases and J dropped 2 bases, with 14 bases sitting between them. CDR3 residues: CASSSSTVPYEQYF. In DNA, the CDR3 is TGTGCCAGCAGTTCTAGTACTGTTCCCTACGAGCAGTACTTC.

The CDR3 spells CASSRAGPSYEQYF. The CDR3 bases are TGTGCCAGCAGCAGGGCAGGGCCCTCCTACGAGCAGTACTTC. J is TRBJ2-7 and V is TRBV14; tentatively, D is TRBD1 (5 bases). Germline V gene lookup returns CDR1 SGHDN and CDR2 FVKESK. The CDR3 is 14 residues long. V lost 5 bases to trimming and J lost 0 bases, with 11 bases between them.

The chain is built from TRBV5-1 and TRBJ2-7; 12 bases are shared with TRBD1. The CDR3 totals 17 residues. With 1 base clipped from V and 5 bases from J, the junction kept 10 bases outside the gene matches. From germline, CDR1 is SGHRS and CDR2 YFSETQ. CDR3 nucleotide sequence: TGCGCCAGCAGCTTGAGAGGGACGGGGACAGGGGGCAACGAGCAGTACTTC. It translates to CASSLRGTGTGGNEQYF.

This clone has just a few counts. The chain has TRBV6-1 and TRBJ2-7, with 7 bases fitting TRBD2. The germline gives CDR1 MNHNS, CDR2 SASEGT. The CDR3 contains 13 residues. Losses at the gene ends were 6 bases for V and 2 bases for J; bases not matched to a gene: 4. The CDR3 DNA reads TGTGCCAGCAGACCTAGCGGAACCTACGAGCAGTACTTC. Protein product: CASRPSGTYEQYF.

This clone was observed once. The rearrangement links TRBV27 to TRBJ1-1, with D tentatively TRBD1 (5 bases). Germline V gene data show CDR1 as MNHEY and CDR2 as SMNVEV (reference sequence). This CDR3 contains 13 residues. With 3 bases removed from V and 2 bases from J, the gap between germline ends came to 7 bases. As DNA, the CDR3 is TGTGCCAGCAGTTTGACAGTTAACACTGAAGCTTTCTTT. Protein: CASSLTVNTEAFF.

This clone was seen once. The J gene is TRBJ1-1, the V gene TRBV19; D may be TRBD1 (6 bases). V dropped 3 bases and J dropped 8 bases, with 19 bases sitting between them. Germline-derived CDR1 and CDR2 are LNHDA and SQIVND (reference sequence). CDR3 size: 15 residues. The CDR3 nucleotides are TGTGCCAGTAGTATGGTAGGGCAGGGGAAGGCGGAAGCTTTCTTT. Its translation is CASSMVGQGKAEAFF. Based on the CDR3 plus reference TRBV19 and TRBJ1-1, the full variable domain is DGGITQSPKYLFRKEGQNVTLSCEQNLNHDAMYWYRQDPGQGLRLIYYSQIVNDFQKGDIAEGYSVSREKKESFPLTVTSAQKNPTAFYLCASSMVGQGKAEAFFGQGTRLTVV.

The chain joins TRBV6-5 to TRBJ2-7; 8 nucleotides agree with TRBD2. This CDR3 has 13 amino acids. V lost 6 bases to trimming and J lost 2 bases; unmatched junction nucleotides: 3. The germline V gene encodes CDR1 MNHEY and CDR2 SVGAGI. Here the CDR3 reads CASRPLAAYEQYF. The CDR3, as DNA: TGTGCCAGCAGACCACTAGCGGCCTACGAGCAGTACTTC.

V usage is TRBV5-6 and J usage is TRBJ2-5; D is unresolved. This CDR3 contains 18 residues. Germline CDR1 is SGHDT and CDR2 is YYEEEE. The V end was cut by 2 bases, the J end by 1 base, with 21 bases between. CDR3 sequence (DNA): TGTGCCAGCAGCTTTTTGCTACCGGTTTGGGCAGGCCAAGAGACCCAGTACTTC. Its protein is CASSFLLPVWAGQETQYF.

This chain uses TRBV4-3 with TRBJ2-7; the match to TRBD1 covers 8 bases. J lost 7 bases, V lost 4 bases, and 9 bases had no gene match. CDR1 and CDR2 from the germline V gene are LGHNA and YSLEER. CDR3 length: 14 residues. CDR3 sequence (DNA): TGCGCCAGCAGCCCTGTTGGACAGGGCGGGGAGCAGTACTTC. It translates to CASSPVGQGGEQYF.

This chain uses TRBV4-1 with TRBJ2-3; D gene unclear. Germline V gene sequence: CDR1 MGHRA, CDR2 YSYEKL. The V and J ends lost 4 bases and 4 bases respectively, with 15 bases between them. This CDR3 spans 15 amino acids. The CDR3 sequence: CASSLAFGNPDTQYF. For the CDR3, the DNA is TGCGCCAGCAGCCTAGCCTTTGGAAACCCAGATACGCAGTATTTT.

The chain employs TRBV7-2 and TRBJ1-2; perhaps TRBD1 as D (5 bases). Germline V CDR1 and CDR2: SGHTA, FQGNSA. The CDR3 contains 12 residues. Trimming pared 4 bases from V and 5 bases from J, leaving 8 bases between. The CDR3 sequence: CASSSQGYGYTF. The CDR3 DNA reads TGTGCCAGCAGCTCCCAGGGATATGGCTACACCTTC.

The J gene is TRBJ2-7, the V gene TRBV9; 7 bases map to TRBD2. The J segment lost 0 bases and the V segment lost 0 bases, leaving 6 bases of the junction unmatched. The CDR3 is 16 amino acids. Germline V gene lookup returns CDR1 SGDLS and CDR2 YYNGEE. This chain's CDR3 is CASSVGAGDYSYEQYF. The DNA for the CDR3 is TGTGCCAGCAGCGTAGGGGCGGGGGACTACTCCTACGAGCAGTACTTC.

The chain has TRBV30 and TRBJ2-5, with 9 bases lining up with TRBD1. The CDR3 totals 12 residues. Germline values: CDR1 GTSNPN, CDR2 SVGIG (reference sequence). The V segment lost 7 bases and the J segment 4 bases; nucleotides outside the gene matches: 4. CDR3 region: CALGQGPETQYF. CDR3 nucleotide sequence: TGTGCCTTGGGACAGGGCCCAGAGACCCAGTACTTC.

This chain links TRBV29-1 with TRBJ2-7; TRBD2 matches at 10 bases. The CDR3 runs 15 residues. The trim removed 5 bases at V and 1 base at J, leaving 8 bases unmatched. Germline CDR1 is SQVTM and CDR2 is ANQGSEA. The CDR3 here is CSVQWSSGSSYEQYF. DNA for the CDR3: TGCAGCGTTCAATGGTCTAGCGGGAGTTCCTACGAGCAGTACTTC.

The chain links TRBV5-1 to TRBJ2-1; tentative D call: TRBD2 (5 bases). CDR3 length: 14 residues. CDR1 is SGHRS and CDR2 is YFSETQ in the germline V gene. V was shortened by 1 base and J by 2 bases, with 7 bases between the two germline ends. CDR3 in amino acids: CASSLSGPYNEQFF. The CDR3 nucleotides read TGCGCCAGCAGCTTGAGCGGCCCCTACAATGAGCAGTTCTTC.

V gene TRBV19 combines with J gene TRBJ2-1; 10 positions match TRBD1. Trimming at V came to 10 bases and at J to 5 bases, leaving 17 bases not matched to a gene. Germline V gene data show CDR1 as LNHDA and CDR2 as SQIVND (reference sequence). The CDR3 is made up of 17 amino acids. CDR3 coding DNA: TGTGCCATCCCGAAGAGAGACGGGGACAGGGGCGACAATGAGCAGTTCTTC. Its protein product is CAIPKRDGDRGDNEQFF. The full variable domain, in which reference TRBV19 and TRBJ2-1 provide the parts outside the CDR3, is DGGITQSPKYLFRKEGQNVTLSCEQNLNHDAMYWYRQDPGQGLRLIYYSQIVNDFQKGDIAEGYSVSREKKESFPLTVTSAQKNPTAFYLCAIPKRDGDRGDNEQFFGPGTRLTVL.

The rearrangement uses TRBV7-3 and TRBJ1-2; 7 bases are a match to TRBD1. Germline assignment: CDR1 SGHTA and CDR2 FQGTGA. Trimming removed 1 base from V and 6 bases from J; junction bases left unmatched: 2. This CDR3 region has 13 residues. CDR3 region: CASSLNQGDGYTF. In nucleotides, the CDR3 is TGTGCCAGCAGCTTAAATCAGGGGGATGGCTACACCTTC.

The rearrangement links TRBV6-5 to TRBJ2-2, with D perhaps TRBD2 (5 bases). Between the trimmed V and J ends, which lost 0 bases and 7 bases, there was a span of 6 bases. Germline CDR1 and CDR2: MNHEY and SVGAGI. The CDR3 consists of 13 residues. CDR3 protein: CASSYSGSGELFF. CDR3 bases: TGTGCCAGCAGTTACTCGGGGAGCGGGGAGCTGTTTTTT.

The rearrangement joins TRBV2 to TRBJ2-1; 8 bases fit TRBD2. The CDR3 sequence is 15 residues long. Germline V CDR1 and CDR2: SNHLY, FYNNEI. V lost 6 bases to trimming and J lost 2 bases; unmatched junction nucleotides: 6. The CDR3 spells CASSVLAEPYNEQFF. CDR3 sequence (DNA): TGTGCCAGCAGCGTACTAGCGGAGCCCTACAATGAGCAGTTCTTC.

The chain employs TRBV30 and TRBJ1-2; D gene ambiguous. This CDR3 spans 12 amino acids. CDR1 and CDR2 (germline): GTSNPN, SVGIG (reference sequence). Deletions cut 2 bases from V and 4 bases from J, with 8 bases between. CDR3 region: CAWSLTPYGYTF. The CDR3 DNA follows: TGTGCCTGGAGTCTAACTCCCTATGGCTACACCTTC.

The rearrangement uses TRBV11-2 and TRBJ1-1, with unresolved D. The V gene's germline CDR1 is SGHAT and CDR2 FQNNGV. The CDR3 is 12 residues long. V was trimmed by 5 bases and J by 7 bases, leaving 11 bases between them. CDR3 protein: CASSKARDEAFF. In DNA form, the CDR3 reads TGTGCCAGCAGCAAAGCACGGGATGAAGCTTTCTTT.

This clone was counted once. The chain joins TRBV5-1 to TRBJ1-1; unclear D gene. The length of the CDR3 is 13 residues. Between the trimmed V and J ends, which lost 3 bases and 0 bases, there was a span of 6 bases. Germline CDR1 SGHRS, CDR2 YFSETQ. The CDR3 protein is CASSSTLNTEAFF. The CDR3 DNA sequence: TGCGCCAGCAGCTCGACATTGAACACTGAAGCTTTCTTT.

The chain couples TRBV5-1 to TRBJ2-5, with TRBD1 as a possible D gene (5 bases). This CDR3 has 15 amino acids. From germline, CDR1 is SGHRS and CDR2 YFSETQ. V gave up 4 bases and J gave up 5 bases, with 18 bases separating them. The CDR3 reads CASSQDSGSYETQYF. The CDR3 nucleotides are TGCGCCAGCAGCCAAGATTCAGGGTCGTATGAGACCCAGTACTTC.

The chain has TRBV5-1 and TRBJ1-1; 9 bases match TRBD1. Germline V gene data show CDR1 as SGHRS and CDR2 as YFSETQ. V lost 3 bases to trimming and J lost 1 base; unmatched junction nucleotides: 4. The CDR3 length is 15 residues. The CDR3 DNA sequence: TGCGCCAGCAGCTCCCAGACAGGGGGGAACACTGAAGCTTTCTTT. It translates to CASSSQTGGNTEAFF.

The rearrangement links TRBV4-1 to TRBJ2-7, with D possibly matching TRBD2 (5 bases). CDR3 length: 15 amino acids. The V end was cut by 3 bases, the J end by 7 bases, with 19 bases between. The germline gives CDR1 MGHRA, CDR2 YSYEKL. This CDR3 reads CASSQGREVLGEQYF. CDR3 DNA sequence: TGCGCCAGCAGCCAGGGGAGAGAGGTTTTGGGGGAGCAGTACTTC.